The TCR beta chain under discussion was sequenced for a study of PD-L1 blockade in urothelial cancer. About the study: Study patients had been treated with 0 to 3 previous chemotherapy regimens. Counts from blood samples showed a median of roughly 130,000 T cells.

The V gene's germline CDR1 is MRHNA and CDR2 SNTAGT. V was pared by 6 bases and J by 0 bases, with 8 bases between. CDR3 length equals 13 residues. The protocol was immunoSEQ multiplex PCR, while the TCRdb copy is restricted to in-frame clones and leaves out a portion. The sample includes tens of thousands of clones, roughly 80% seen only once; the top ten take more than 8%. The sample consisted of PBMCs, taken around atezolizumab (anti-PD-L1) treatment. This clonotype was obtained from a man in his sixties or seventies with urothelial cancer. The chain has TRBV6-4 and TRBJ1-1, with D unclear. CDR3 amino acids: CASSDTVNTEAFF. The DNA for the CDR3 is TGTGCCAGCAGCGATACAGTGAACACTGAAGCTTTCTTT.